This record concerns one T cell receptor (beta chain) sequence. The antigen is unknown. The record originates from a study of OX40 agonist ivuxolimab in advanced cancers. Background on the study: While on treatment, patients had intravenous ivuxolimab at 0.01 to 10 mg/kg every 2 weeks. Enrolled patients in dose escalation had cancers that were hepatocellular carcinoma, melanoma, renal cell or head and neck cancer.

This table comes from immunoSEQ multiplex PCR, and its TCRdb copy is limited to in-frame clones, with some not included. The table shows 50,000 to 75,000 clones, with around nine tenths occurring only once. The CDR3 runs to 14 residues. CDR1 and CDR2 (germline): SGHRS, YFSETQ. V was clipped by 3 bases and J by 4 bases; unmatched bases: 4. Study-level results: At 0.1-3.0 mg/kg, partial responders had clonal expansion among the lowest observed. On average, a greater number of expanded clones characterised CD8+ T cells relative to CD4+.

The rearrangement joins TRBV5-1 to TRBJ2-5; TRBD1 aligns across 9 bases. The specimen was CD4+ or CD8+ T cells sorted from blood, collected in a trial of the OX40 agonist ivuxolimab. The origin of this receptor is an adult with an advanced solid tumor such as melanoma, head and neck, liver or kidney cancer. CDR3 nucleotide sequence: TGCGCCAGCAGCTGGACAGGGGACCGAGAGACCCAGTACTTC. It is translated as CASSWTGDRETQYF.